A single sample gave rise to the 28 T cell receptor beta chains below, sequenced in a study of early T cells in non-severe SARS-CoV-2 infection. One entry per CDR3 protein, called by TCRdb with MiXCR from the 5' RACE reads. The data show about 56,000 distinct CDR3 sequences, with over 9.5% seen just once and 6% to 8% held by the top ten. The sequenced material came from whole blood. The source is an adult who was a healthcare worker with PCR-confirmed SARS-CoV-2 infection or an uninfected control (not recorded which).

Comments on this clonotype: At one end, the junction sequence differs from germline, possibly due to a read error. This chain connects TRBV7-2 to TRBJ1-1, with 7 nucleotides matching TRBD1. CDR1 is SGHTA, CDR2 FQGNSA, per germline. The CDR3 is 14 amino acids. The CDR3 is CASSARQGNTEAFF. In DNA, the CDR3 is TGTGCGAGCAGCGCCCGACAGGGGAACACTGAAGCTTTCTTT. Full variable domain (remainder filled in from reference TRBV7-2 and TRBJ1-1): GAGVSQSPSNKVTEKGKDVELRCDPISGHTALYWYRQSLGQGLEFLIYFQGNSAPDKSGLPSDRFSAERTGGSVSTLTIQRTQQEDSAVYLCASSARQGNTEAFFGQGTRLTVV.

This clonotype was counted between two and nine times. This chain joins TRBV28 and TRBJ2-4; 10 bases match TRBD2. V shed 5 bases and J 7 bases; nucleotides not matched to a gene: 8. The CDR3 is 15 amino acids. CDR1 is MDHEN and CDR2 is SYDVKM in the germline V gene. The CDR3 DNA is TGTGCCAGCAGTACCCTAGCGGGAGCGGGGAACATTCAGTACTTC. Translated, it gives CASSTLAGAGNIQYF.

The table lists this clonotype with a few counts. The chain is built from TRBV20-1 and TRBJ2-4, with 10 positions matching TRBD1. Unmatched junction bases numbered 11, after V lost 6 bases and J lost 0 bases. Germline lookup yields CDR1 DFQATT and CDR2 SNEGSKA (reference sequence). The CDR3 extends over 17 amino acids. CDR3 region: CSAIDRGLVLAKNIQYF. As DNA, the CDR3 is TGCAGTGCAATTGACAGGGGGCTAGTTCTAGCCAAAAACATTCAGTACTTC.

This clonotype was found a few times. This rearrangement joins TRBV9 to TRBJ2-1; TRBD1 agrees at 10 bases. V lost 3 bases to trimming and J lost 4 bases; unmatched junction nucleotides: 4. Germline lookup yields CDR1 SGDLS and CDR2 YYNGEE. This CDR3 is built from 15 residues. The CDR3 protein is CASSDDRGQYNEQFF. CDR3 DNA sequence: TGTGCCAGCAGCGATGACAGGGGGCAGTACAATGAGCAGTTCTTC.

This clonotype was counted many times. CDR3 sequence reads: CASSSTGAAQYF. The CDR3 DNA reads TGTGCCAGCAGCTCGACAGGGGCTGCCCAGTACTTC. The chain links TRBV7-6 to TRBJ2-5; 8 bases are a match to TRBD1. Germline V CDR1 and CDR2: SGHVS, FNYEAQ. This CDR3 spans 12 amino acids. V was clipped by 4 bases and J by 9 bases; unmatched bases: 4.

This clonotype was found many times. The chain has TRBV20-1 and TRBJ2-7; 9 bases fit TRBD2. With 5 bases clipped from V and 2 bases from J, the junction kept 7 bases outside the gene matches. CDR3 size: 14 residues. Germline V CDR1 and CDR2: DFQATT, SNEGSKA (reference sequence). The CDR3 region is CSAPTSGRTYEQYF. The CDR3 DNA follows: TGCAGTGCTCCGACTAGCGGTAGGACCTACGAGCAGTACTTC.

The chain uses TRBV4-2 and TRBJ2-3, with D possibly being TRBD2 (5 bases). Trimming took 0 bases from V and 5 from J, leaving 9 bases between them. The germline V gene has CDR1 LGHNA and CDR2 YNFKEQ. The CDR3 spans 14 residues. CDR3 amino acids: CASSQEYRGDTQYF. In DNA form, the CDR3 reads TGTGCCAGCAGCCAAGAGTATCGGGGAGATACGCAGTATTTT.

This clonotype was observed a handful of times. This chain uses TRBV28 with TRBJ2-4; D not resolved. V lost 2 bases, J lost 7 bases, and 9 bases lay in between. This CDR3 is built from 13 residues. Per germline, CDR1 MDHEN and CDR2 SYDVKM. CDR3 amino acids: CASSLQTGNIQYF. The CDR3 region has the DNA TGTGCCAGCAGTTTACAGACCGGTAACATTCAGTACTTC.

As for this clonotype: The junction departs from the called germline gene at one end, perhaps through a read error. The rearrangement links TRBV2 to TRBJ2-1; 10 bases match TRBD2. This CDR3 has 16 residues. Germline loops: CDR1 SNHLY, CDR2 FYNNEI. The CDR3 region has the DNA TGTGTCAGCAGCCGGGCGCGTCTAGCGGGAGAGAATGAGCAGTTCTTC. It yields the protein CVSSRARLAGENEQFF.

This clonotype has at least ten counts. This rearrangement joins TRBV6-5 to TRBJ2-1; 7 nucleotides agree with TRBD2. V shed 5 bases, J shed 2 bases, and the junction held 6 bases outside the gene matches. The CDR3 covers 15 residues. Germline V gives CDR1 MNHEY, CDR2 SVGAGI. CDR3 coding DNA: TGTGCCAGCAGTACCGGGACTAAGACCTACAATGAGCAGTTCTTC. This encodes CASSTGTKTYNEQFF.

This clonotype was seen at least ten times. The chain joins TRBV11-2 to TRBJ2-7; TRBD2 aligns across 7 bases. V was pared by 6 bases and J by 1 base, with 9 bases of the junction left unmatched. This CDR3 is 15 amino acids long. Germline CDR1 SGHAT, CDR2 FQNNGV. The CDR3 nucleotides read TGTGCCAGCAGTCCCAGCGGGACGCCATCCTACGAGCAGTACTTC. Its protein product is CASSPSGTPSYEQYF. Based on the CDR3 plus reference TRBV11-2 and TRBJ2-7, the full variable domain is EAGVAQSPRYKIIEKRQSVAFWCNPISGHATLYWYQQILGQGPKLLIQFQNNGVVDDSQLPKDRFSAERLKGVDSTLKIQPAKLEDSAVYLCASSPSGTPSYEQYFGPGTRLTVT.

J is TRBJ1-6 and V is TRBV9; D perhaps matches TRBD1 (5 bases). Trimming left V 0 bases short and J 4 bases short, with 8 bases between. The CDR3 loop spans 15 amino acids. The germline V gene has CDR1 SGDLS and CDR2 YYNGEE. The CDR3 here is CASSVDDRYNSPLHF. CDR3 DNA sequence: TGTGCCAGCAGCGTAGATGACAGATATAATTCACCCCTCCACTTT.

The CDR3 region is CARGTGPNTEAFF. The CDR3 coding sequence is TGTGCCAGGGGAACAGGGCCTAACACTGAAGCTTTCTTT. The chain employs TRBV2 and TRBJ1-1; D is perhaps TRBD1 (6 bases). This CDR3 is 13 amino acids long. Germline V gene lookup returns CDR1 SNHLY and CDR2 FYNNEI. V was clipped by 9 bases and J by 2 bases, with 13 bases between them.

This clonotype has just a few counts. The CDR3 region has the DNA TGCAGTGCTAGAGAGGACATGAACACTGAAGCTTTCTTT. Amino acids: CSAREDMNTEAFF. J is TRBJ1-1 and V is TRBV20-1; possible D gene TRBD1, 5 bases. Germline loops: CDR1 DFQATT, CDR2 SNEGSKA (reference sequence). The V and J ends lost 0 bases and 0 bases respectively, with 5 bases between them. The CDR3 runs to 13 residues.

This clonotype was observed at least ten times. The chain employs TRBV6-2 or TRBV6-3 and TRBJ1-5, with 9 positions matching TRBD1. CDR1 and CDR2 from the germline V gene are MNHEY and SVGEGT. Trimming at V came to 2 bases and at J to 7 bases, leaving 6 bases not matched to a gene. This CDR3 has 15 amino acids. CDR3 sequence: CASSYQGQGGQPQHF. The CDR3 coding sequence is TGTGCCAGCAGTTACCAGGGACAGGGTGGGCAGCCCCAGCATTTT.

The chain links TRBV12-3 or TRBV12-4 to TRBJ2-5; 7 nucleotides agree with TRBD1. The CDR3 length is 15 residues. The V and J ends lost 5 bases and 5 bases, in that order; junction bases with no gene match: 11. CDR3 DNA sequence: TGTGCCAGCAGTGGAGACGGGACACAGGGGGAGACCCAGTACTTC. This codes for CASSGDGTQGETQYF.

This clonotype was recorded a few times. V gene TRBV5-1 combines with J gene TRBJ2-5; D is ambiguous. The ends were cut back, 1 base at V and 5 bases at J, with 9 bases in the middle. This CDR3 is built from 13 residues. Germline V gives CDR1 SGHRS, CDR2 YFSETQ. DNA of the CDR3: TGCGCCAGCAGCTTGAGTCATACTGAGACCCAGTACTTC. Residues: CASSLSHTETQYF.

The CDR3 coding sequence is TGCAGCGTTGTGGCTAGCGGGAATACCTACGAGCAGTACTTC. Protein sequence: CSVVASGNTYEQYF. The chain carries TRBV29-1 and TRBJ2-7; TRBD2 matches 9 bases. After removal of 4 bases from V and 2 bases from J, the junction contained 6 bases not matched to a gene. From germline, CDR1 is SQVTM and CDR2 ANQGSEA. The CDR3 sequence is 14 residues long.

This clonotype was recorded at least ten times. This chain joins TRBV7-9 and TRBJ1-2; 7 nucleotides align to TRBD1. This CDR3 contains 17 residues. CDR1 and CDR2 (germline): SEHNR, FQNEAQ (reference sequence). J gave up 3 bases and V 5 bases, and 15 bases lay outside the gene matches. CDR3 DNA: TGTGCCAGCAGCCTGCAACCGGGGACAGACCTTCACTATGGCTACACCTTC. Residues: CASSLQPGTDLHYGYTF.

The chain carries TRBV6-5 and TRBJ2-7; the match to TRBD1 covers 7 bases. V shed 0 bases and J 5 bases; nucleotides not matched to a gene: 4. The germline V gene has CDR1 MNHEY and CDR2 SVGAGI. This CDR3 spans 14 amino acids. The CDR3 sequence is CASSYSTGRHEQYF. CDR3 bases: TGTGCCAGCAGTTACTCGACAGGGCGCCACGAGCAGTACTTC.

The chain is built from TRBV7-2 and TRBJ1-4; TRBD1 agrees at 9 bases. The germline V gene encodes CDR1 SGHTA and CDR2 FQGNSA. The ends lost 5 bases at V and 8 bases at J; junction bases unmatched: 9. The CDR3 runs 15 residues. CDR3 in DNA: TGTGCCAGCAGCCCCCCCGGACAGGGGTGGGAAAAACTGTTTTTT. Protein sequence: CASSPPGQGWEKLFF.

The chain recombines TRBV19 with TRBJ2-1, with 12 bases matching TRBD2. The J segment lost 6 bases and the V segment lost 5 bases, leaving 5 bases of the junction unmatched. The CDR3 is made up of 15 amino acids. Germline V gene sequence: CDR1 LNHDA, CDR2 SQIVND (reference sequence). The CDR3 region has the DNA TGTGCCAGTAGTGTAGGACTAGCGGGGATCAATGAGCAGTTCTTC. As protein: CASSVGLAGINEQFF.

Ten or more counts support this clonotype. The chain combines TRBV29-1 with TRBJ1-4; 8 nucleotides line up with TRBD1. The germline V gene encodes CDR1 SQVTM and CDR2 ANQGSEA. This CDR3 has 12 residues. The trim removed 7 bases at V and 8 bases at J, leaving 6 bases unmatched. DNA for the CDR3: TGCAGCGCTACAGGGGGGAACGAAAAACTGTTTTTT. It yields the protein CSATGGNEKLFF. The full variable domain, in which reference TRBV29-1 and TRBJ1-4 provide the parts outside the CDR3, is SAVISQKPSRDICQRGTSLTIQCQVDSQVTMMFWYRQQPGQSLTLIATANQGSEATYESGFVIDKFPISRPNLTFSTLTVSNMSPEDSSIYLCSATGGNEKLFFGSGTQLSVL.

This clonotype was recorded many times. This chain links TRBV20-1 with TRBJ2-3; tentatively, D is TRBD1 or TRBD2 (5 bases each). The V end was cut by 3 bases, the J end by 8 bases, with 21 bases between. The CDR3 is 15 residues long. The germline gives CDR1 DFQATT, CDR2 SNEGSKA (reference sequence). As DNA, the CDR3 is TGCAGTGCTAGCCGGGACCCGCAACTCTTGGGTACGCAGTATTTT. Protein sequence: CSASRDPQLLGTQYF.

This clonotype has a count of ten or more. The chain uses TRBV20-1 and TRBJ2-7; D is uncertain. CDR1 and CDR2 from the germline V gene are DFQATT and SNEGSKA (reference sequence). This CDR3 comprises 13 residues. V was cut by 7 bases and J by 0 bases, with 13 bases left in between. The CDR3 sequence is CSVTAASSYEQYF. As DNA, the CDR3 is TGCAGTGTGACGGCAGCGAGCTCCTACGAGCAGTACTTC.

This clonotype was seen repeatedly, ten times or more. This sequence joins TRBV6-2 or TRBV6-3 and TRBJ1-5, with D hard to call. This CDR3 contains 12 residues. The V end lost 3 bases, the J end lost 11 bases, and 11 bases lay between the germline ends. CDR1 is MNHEY, CDR2 SVGEGT, per germline. CDR3 DNA sequence: TGTGCCAGCAGTTATATCCCATCGGCCCAGCATTTT. Translated, it gives CASSYIPSAQHF.

The chain has TRBV7-9 and TRBJ2-3; TRBD2 matches 7 bases. This CDR3 contains 14 residues. V lost 7 bases, J lost 4 bases, and 8 bases stayed unmatched. In germline, CDR1 is SEHNR, CDR2 FQNEAQ (reference sequence). This CDR3 reads CASTPSGTPDTQYF. DNA for the CDR3: TGTGCCAGCACCCCCAGCGGGACCCCAGATACGCAGTATTTT.

This clonotype was detected ten times or more. This chain links TRBV20-1 with TRBJ2-3; 8 bases map to TRBD2. Per the germline V gene, CDR1 is DFQATT and CDR2 is SNEGSKA (reference sequence). This CDR3 region has 14 residues. The V gene end was trimmed by 3 bases and the J gene end by 2 bases; junction bases not matched to a gene: 4. The CDR3 DNA sequence: TGCAGTGCTAGTGGTAGCGGGGTCACAGATACGCAGTATTTT. This codes for CSASGSGVTDTQYF.